Shown below are 32 T cell receptor beta chains from a single sample sequenced in a study of spatial heterogeneity in lung cancer. TCRdb called the 5' RACE reads again in MiXCR, with one record for every CDR3 protein. Among 6,000 to 8,000 distinct CDR3 sequences listed, roughly a fifth were seen once. Time point given: sample taken at primary tumor resection. Unsorted whole RNA samples from tumor, nontumor lung or frozen PBMC were sequenced. Specimen: PBMCs, collected at surgery. The receptor source for this set is a female donor with early-stage non-small cell lung cancer.

The chain has TRBV9 and TRBJ1-5; tentative D call: TRBD1 (6 bases). Trimming shortened V by 4 bases and J by 6 bases, and 11 bases separated the two germline ends. In germline, CDR1 is SGDLS, CDR2 YYNGEE. This CDR3 has 13 residues. The CDR3 DNA follows: TGTGCCAGCAGCCCCAGGGACACTCAGCCCCAGCATTTT. As protein: CASSPRDTQPQHF.

V usage is TRBV2 and J usage is TRBJ2-1, with no clear D. CDR3 length: 11 amino acids. Germline CDR1 is SNHLY and CDR2 is FYNNEI. The V gene lost 6 bases and the J gene lost 10 bases, with 10 bases spanning the gap. CDR3 sequence (DNA): TGTGCCAGCAGACTCAAAGGGGAGCAGTTCTTC. Translated: CASRLKGEQFF. Complete variable domain (other parts from reference TRBV2 and TRBJ2-1): EPEVTQTPSHQVTQMGQEVILRCVPISNHLYFYWYRQILGQKVEFLVSFYNNEISEKSEIFDDQFSVERPDGSNFTLKIRSTKLEDSAMYFCASRLKGEQFFGPGTRLTVL.

This clonotype ranks as medium-sized (0.01 to 0.1%). The chain is built from TRBV11-2 and TRBJ2-1; D uncertain. The CDR3 is made up of 13 amino acids. The germline CDR1 and CDR2 sequences are SGHAT and FQNNGV. The germline V and J ends were trimmed by 1 base and 10 bases, with 11 bases remaining between them. The DNA of the CDR3 is TGTGCCAGCAGCTTAGCCCCCTTGGGGGAGCAGTTCTTC. Amino acids: CASSLAPLGEQFF.

This clonotype is medium-sized in the sample. This chain connects TRBV5-6 to TRBJ2-1, with no clear D. Germline CDR1 is SGHDT and CDR2 is YYEEEE. The V gene lost 2 bases and the J gene lost 2 bases, with 11 bases spanning the gap. This CDR3 spans 15 amino acids. This CDR3 is CASSLEGPTYNEQFF. Here the CDR3 DNA reads TGTGCCAGCAGCTTAGAAGGACCTACCTACAATGAGCAGTTCTTC. The whole variable domain, remainder taken from reference TRBV5-6 and TRBJ2-1, is DAGVTQSPTHLIKTRGQQVTLRCSPKSGHDTVSWYQQALGQGPQFIFQYYEEEERQRGNFPDRFSGHQFPNYSSELNVNALLLGDSALYLCASSLEGPTYNEQFFGPGTRLTVL.

The CDR3 DNA reads TGCGCCAGCAGCCATAATTCTCGACGGATACAAGAGACCCAGTACTTC. It translates to CASSHNSRRIQETQYF. The genes are TRBV5-1 and TRBJ2-5; D unclear. The CDR3 length is 16 residues. Germline V gene lookup returns CDR1 SGHRS and CDR2 YFSETQ. V lost 4 bases, J lost 2 bases, and 18 bases lay in between.

This chain uses TRBV7-6 with TRBJ2-3; 9 bases fit TRBD2. The J segment lost 0 bases and the V segment lost 5 bases, leaving 6 bases of the junction unmatched. This CDR3 is built from 16 residues. Germline lookup yields CDR1 SGHVS and CDR2 FNYEAQ. CDR3 nucleotide sequence: TGTGCCAGCAGCCCCACTAGCGGGTCTAGCACAGATACGCAGTATTTT. Translated, it gives CASSPTSGSSTDTQYF.

Relative to its sample, this clonotype is medium-sized. The rearrangement links TRBV2 to TRBJ2-7; TRBD1 matches at 9 bases. CDR1 SNHLY and CDR2 FYNNEI come from the germline V gene. This CDR3 is 14 amino acids long. The trim removed 6 bases at V and 6 bases at J, leaving 9 bases unmatched. The CDR3 loop is CASRERTGDREQYF. The CDR3 DNA follows: TGTGCCAGCAGAGAACGGACAGGGGACCGCGAGCAGTACTTC. Supplemented by reference TRBV2 and TRBJ2-7, the full variable domain reads EPEVTQTPSHQVTQMGQEVILRCVPISNHLYFYWYRQILGQKVEFLVSFYNNEISEKSEIFDDQFSVERPDGSNFTLKIRSTKLEDSAMYFCASRERTGDREQYFGPGTRLTVT.

Sample share makes this clonotype medium-sized (0.01 to 0.1%). The J gene is TRBJ2-5, the V gene TRBV6-6, with unresolved D. There are 14 residues in the CDR3. V lost 4 bases and J 5 bases, leaving 14 bases between the germline ends. Germline lookup yields CDR1 MNHNY and CDR2 SVGAGI (reference sequence). CDR3 coding DNA: TGTGCCAGCAGTTCCCCCTTTAGTTCGGAGACCCAGTACTTC. Its protein is CASSSPFSSETQYF.

Judged by abundance, this clonotype is medium-sized (0.01 to 0.1%). The chain joins TRBV29-1 to TRBJ2-2; 8 bases agree with TRBD1. CDR1 and CDR2 from the germline V gene are SQVTM and ANQGSEA. With V trimmed by 2 bases and J by 7 bases, 15 bases remained unmatched. The CDR3 length is 17 residues. CDR3 amino acids: CSVESGGFQGRYGELFF. In DNA, the CDR3 is TGCAGCGTTGAATCAGGGGGCTTCCAGGGGAGATACGGGGAGCTGTTTTTT.

The chain joins TRBV4-2 to TRBJ1-6; D is unclear. CDR1 is LGHNA, CDR2 YNFKEQ, per germline. V lost 2 bases and J lost 6, with 11 bases in between. The CDR3 totals 15 residues. The CDR3 loop reads CASSQPARVNSPLHF. CDR3 bases: TGTGCCAGCAGCCAACCCGCCCGGGTTAATTCACCCCTCCACTTT.

This clonotype is labeled medium-sized. The chain links TRBV20-1 to TRBJ1-1, with a weak D call TRBD1 (5 bases). Germline loops: CDR1 DFQATT, CDR2 SNEGSKA (reference sequence). CDR3 length: 12 amino acids. V was pared by 5 bases and J by 4 bases, with 11 bases between. CDR3 coding DNA: TGCAGTGCTCTTTGGGGGAGCACTGAAGCTTTCTTT. Translation: CSALWGSTEAFF.

CDR3 residues: CAIVRGPSTDTQYF. DNA of the CDR3: TGTGCCATCGTACGGGGGCCCAGCACAGATACGCAGTATTTT. The chain links TRBV10-3 to TRBJ2-3; tentatively, D is TRBD1 or TRBD2 (6 bases each). The germline CDR1 and CDR2 sequences are ENHRY and SYGVKD. This CDR3 is built from 14 residues. Trimming removed 8 bases at V and 0 bases at J, with 12 bases between.

This clonotype was seen only a few times. The CDR3 loop reads CASSLVAFQETQYF. Here the CDR3 DNA reads TGTGCCAGCAGCTTAGTAGCCTTTCAAGAGACCCAGTACTTC. The chain employs TRBV7-8 and TRBJ2-5; D remains unclear. The CDR3 consists of 14 residues. The V gene lost 1 base and the J gene lost 2 bases, with 8 bases spanning the gap. Germline values: CDR1 SGHVS, CDR2 FQNEAQ.

On this clonotype: It may be a read error: a sequence one base away is much more abundant. This likely comes from a read error, as the CDR3 has no conserved phenylalanine or tryptophan at its end. The chain couples TRBV27 to TRBJ2-3; D may correspond to TRBD1 or TRBD2 (5 bases each). This CDR3 has 13 residues. Germline V lookup: CDR1 MNHEY, CDR2 SMNVEV (reference sequence). V was clipped by 6 bases and J by 6 bases, with 13 bases between them. CDR3 region: CASSGTSEDTQYS. The CDR3 DNA reads as TGTGCCAGCAGCGGGACCAGCGAGGATACGCAGTATTCT.

This clonotype was counted ten times or more. V and J are TRBV30 and TRBJ1-2; no reliable D call. Germline V gene data show CDR1 as GTSNPN and CDR2 as SVGIG (reference sequence). Trimming removed 8 bases from V and 3 bases from J, with 10 bases in between. The CDR3 has 11 residues. Here the CDR3 reads CAGGRDYGYTF. The CDR3, as DNA: TGTGCCGGCGGAAGGGACTATGGCTACACCTTC.

By share, this clonotype counts as large. This rearrangement joins TRBV13 to TRBJ1-2, with 8 nucleotides matching TRBD1. The CDR3 totals 16 residues. CDR1 is PRHDT, CDR2 FYEKMQ, per germline (reference sequence). After removal of 2 bases from V and 2 bases from J, the junction contained 7 bases not matched to a gene. The CDR3 here is CASSLRWTGLNYGYTF. The CDR3, as DNA: TGTGCCAGCAGCTTAAGGTGGACAGGGCTCAACTATGGCTACACCTTC.

V usage is TRBV20-1 and J usage is TRBJ2-2; D may correspond to TRBD1 or TRBD2 (5 bases each). This CDR3 is built from 14 residues. Germline lookup yields CDR1 DFQATT and CDR2 SNEGSKA (reference sequence). V was cut by 3 bases and J by 7 bases, with 15 bases left in between. CDR3 sequence reads: CSASALGPIGELFF. The CDR3 nucleotides are TGCAGTGCTAGCGCCCTGGGACCGATCGGGGAGCTGTTTTTT.

In its sample, this clonotype ranks as medium-sized. The rearrangement uses TRBV5-1 and TRBJ1-4; the D is unclear. The germline V gene encodes CDR1 SGHRS and CDR2 YFSETQ. Trimming took 0 bases from V and 8 from J, leaving 17 bases between them. This CDR3 has 16 residues. The CDR3 sequence: CASSLGATGDGEKLFF. Here the CDR3 DNA reads TGCGCCAGCAGCTTGGGGGCAACCGGAGACGGCGAAAAACTGTTTTTT.

V gene TRBV9 combines with J gene TRBJ2-7; D not resolved. With 3 bases removed from V and 0 bases from J, the gap between germline ends came to 7 bases. The CDR3 extends over 13 amino acids. Germline V gene sequence: CDR1 SGDLS, CDR2 YYNGEE. CDR3 sequence reads: CASSGADSYEQYF. The CDR3, as DNA: TGTGCCAGCAGCGGGGCCGACTCCTACGAGCAGTACTTC.

Ten or more counts support this clonotype. This rearrangement joins TRBV2 to TRBJ2-4; unclear D gene. CDR3 length: 14 amino acids. V lost 8 bases to trimming and J lost 0 bases, with 11 bases between them. In germline, CDR1 is SNHLY, CDR2 FYNNEI. The CDR3 spells CASRTALAKNIQYF. CDR3 bases: TGTGCCAGCCGTACCGCCCTAGCCAAAAACATTCAGTACTTC. Using reference TRBV2 and TRBJ2-4 for the parts outside the CDR3, the full variable domain is EPEVTQTPSHQVTQMGQEVILRCVPISNHLYFYWYRQILGQKVEFLVSFYNNEISEKSEIFDDQFSVERPDGSNFTLKIRSTKLEDSAMYFCASRTALAKNIQYFGAGTRLSVL.

This clonotype was observed a handful of times. The chain links TRBV5-1 to TRBJ2-1, with D maybe TRBD2 (6 bases). Germline CDR1 reads SGHRS; CDR2 reads YFSETQ. The CDR3 consists of 17 residues. Between the trimmed V and J ends, which lost 4 bases and 10 bases, there was a span of 27 bases. Here the CDR3 DNA reads TGCGCCAGCAGCCTACCGCGGGACTCCATGGGCCCGCAGGAGCAGTTCTTC. Translation: CASSLPRDSMGPQEQFF.

Ten or more counts support this clonotype. The chain joins TRBV29-1 to TRBJ2-1; D is unclear. Germline lookup yields CDR1 SQVTM and CDR2 ANQGSEA. The CDR3 covers 10 residues. Trimming took 4 bases from V and 6 from J, leaving 4 bases between them. CDR3: CSVGSNEQFF. As DNA, the CDR3 is TGCAGCGTTGGGAGCAATGAGCAGTTCTTC.

The rearrangement uses TRBV2 and TRBJ2-3; 9 nucleotides line up with TRBD2. This CDR3 comprises 16 residues. V lost 3 bases, J lost 6 bases, and 10 bases stayed unmatched. Germline CDR1 and CDR2: SNHLY and FYNNEI. The CDR3 reads CASSDVGGGASDTQYF. CDR3 in DNA: TGTGCCAGCAGTGATGTAGGCGGGGGGGCTTCGGATACGCAGTATTTT. Looking up the rest from reference TRBV2 and TRBJ2-3 gives the full variable domain: EPEVTQTPSHQVTQMGQEVILRCVPISNHLYFYWYRQILGQKVEFLVSFYNNEISEKSEIFDDQFSVERPDGSNFTLKIRSTKLEDSAMYFCASSDVGGGASDTQYFGPGTRLTVL.

This clonotype is labeled as medium-sized. The rearrangement uses TRBV4-1 and TRBJ1-1, with 8 bases matching TRBD1. Germline values: CDR1 MGHRA, CDR2 YSYEKL. The J segment lost 7 bases and the V segment lost 4 bases, leaving 8 bases of the junction unmatched. This CDR3 has 14 residues. Written as DNA, the CDR3 is TGCGCCAGCAGCCCGGCAGGGGGCATCGGTGAAGCTTTCTTT. Amino acid sequence: CASSPAGGIGEAFF.

This clonotype was observed many times. CDR3 in DNA: TGTGCCACGGTAGCGGGACCTTCTTCCTACAATGAGCAGTTCTTC. Its translation is CATVAGPSSYNEQFF. This rearrangement joins TRBV10-3 to TRBJ2-1; 8 bases fit TRBD2. With 10 bases clipped from V and 1 base from J, the junction kept 9 bases outside the gene matches. From germline, CDR1 is ENHRY and CDR2 SYGVKD. The CDR3 length is 15 residues.

This clonotype was counted between two and nine times. The chain joins TRBV7-9 to TRBJ2-2, with 7 bases aligning to TRBD1. The trim removed 4 bases at V and 3 bases at J, leaving 14 bases unmatched. This CDR3 is built from 18 residues. The germline gives CDR1 SEHNR, CDR2 FQNEAQ (reference sequence). In nucleotides, the CDR3 is TGTGCCAGCAGCTCTCCTACCTACAGGGGCGCGGACACCGGGGAGCTGTTTTTT. This sequence encodes CASSSPTYRGADTGELFF.

The V and J genes are TRBV7-9 and TRBJ1-1; TRBD1 matches 9 bases. The CDR3 has 14 amino acids. The germline gives CDR1 SEHNR, CDR2 FQNEAQ (reference sequence). With 6 bases clipped from V and 3 bases from J, the junction kept 5 bases outside the gene matches. Here the CDR3 DNA reads TGTGCCAGCAGGAAACAGGGGGCGGACACTGAAGCTTTCTTT. It codes for CASRKQGADTEAFF.

V and J are TRBV20-1 and TRBJ2-1; TRBD2 agrees at 9 bases. The CDR3 runs to 14 residues. V lost 1 base to trimming and J lost 3 bases; unmatched junction nucleotides: 1. Germline V CDR1 and CDR2: DFQATT, SNEGSKA (reference sequence). CDR3: CSARGLADYNEQFF. CDR3 sequence (DNA): TGCAGTGCTAGAGGACTAGCGGACTACAATGAGCAGTTCTTC.

The table lists this clonotype with many counts. This sequence joins TRBV5-1 and TRBJ2-1; D uncertain. This CDR3 has 12 amino acids. Trimming shortened V by 1 base and J by 5 bases, and 4 bases separated the two germline ends. Germline V gene lookup returns CDR1 SGHRS and CDR2 YFSETQ. The CDR3 loop reads CASSLIDNEQFF. Here the CDR3 DNA reads TGCGCCAGCAGCTTGATAGACAATGAGCAGTTCTTC. Full variable domain (remainder filled in from reference TRBV5-1 and TRBJ2-1): KAGVTQTPRYLIKTRGQQVTLSCSPISGHRSVSWYQQTPGQGLQFLFEYFSETQRNKGNFPGRFSGRQFSNSRSEMNVSTLELGDSALYLCASSLIDNEQFFGPGTRLTVL.

Many counts were recorded for this clonotype. The chain is built from TRBV15 and TRBJ2-3, with a weak D call TRBD2 (7 bases). Germline CDR1 is LNHNV and CDR2 is YYDKDF (reference sequence). Deletions cut 4 bases from V and 6 bases from J, with 20 bases between. This CDR3 is 16 amino acids long. CDR3 coding DNA: TGTGCCACCAGCACGTCCACCACGGGGGGCTGGGATACGCAGTATTTT. Translating it yields CATSTSTTGGWDTQYF.

The sample holds many counts of this clonotype. The chain joins TRBV11-1 to TRBJ2-3, with TRBD2 identical over 10 bases. Germline lookup yields CDR1 SGHAT and CDR2 FQDESV (reference sequence). V lost 4 bases to trimming and J lost 3 bases; unmatched junction nucleotides: 13. The length of the CDR3 is 18 residues. The CDR3 spells CASSSPAGGPIGTDTQYF. CDR3 DNA sequence: TGTGCCAGCAGCTCGCCAGCGGGGGGGCCGATTGGTACAGATACGCAGTATTTT.

By share, this clonotype ranks as medium-sized (0.01 to 0.1%). V is TRBV27 and J is TRBJ2-4, with D possibly being TRBD2 (6 bases). CDR3 size: 14 residues. Trimming removed 3 bases from V and 0 bases from J, with 6 bases in between. The V gene's germline CDR1 is MNHEY and CDR2 SMNVEV (reference sequence). The CDR3 DNA follows: TGTGCCAGCAGTTTGGGGGGAGCCAAAAACATTCAGTACTTC. Protein product: CASSLGGAKNIQYF.